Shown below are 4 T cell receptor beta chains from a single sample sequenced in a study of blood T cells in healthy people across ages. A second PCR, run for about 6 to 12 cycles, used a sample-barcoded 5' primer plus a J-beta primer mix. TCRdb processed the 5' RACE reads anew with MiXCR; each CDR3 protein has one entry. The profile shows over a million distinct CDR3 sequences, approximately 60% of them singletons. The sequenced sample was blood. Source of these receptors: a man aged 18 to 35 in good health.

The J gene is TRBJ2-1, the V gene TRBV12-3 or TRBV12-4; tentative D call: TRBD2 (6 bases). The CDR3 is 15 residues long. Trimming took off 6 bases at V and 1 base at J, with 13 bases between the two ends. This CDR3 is CASRPGTESYNEQFF. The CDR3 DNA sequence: TGTGCCAGCAGGCCCGGGACTGAATCCTACAATGAGCAGTTCTTC.

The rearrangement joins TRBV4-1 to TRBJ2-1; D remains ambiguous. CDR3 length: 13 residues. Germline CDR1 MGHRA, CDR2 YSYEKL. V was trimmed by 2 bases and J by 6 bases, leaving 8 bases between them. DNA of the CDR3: TGCGCCAGCAGCCAATTGCTGGTCAATGAGCAGTTCTTC. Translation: CASSQLLVNEQFF.

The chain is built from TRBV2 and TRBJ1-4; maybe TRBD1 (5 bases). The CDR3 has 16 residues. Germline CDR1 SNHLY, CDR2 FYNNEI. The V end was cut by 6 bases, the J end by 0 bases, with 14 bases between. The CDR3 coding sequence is TGTGCCAGCAGGCCCACGGGACGGGCAACTAATGAAAAACTGTTTTTT. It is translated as CASRPTGRATNEKLFF.

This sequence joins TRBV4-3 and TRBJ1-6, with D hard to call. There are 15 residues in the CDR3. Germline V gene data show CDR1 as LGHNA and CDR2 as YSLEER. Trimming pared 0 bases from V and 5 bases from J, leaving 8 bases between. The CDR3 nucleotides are TGCGCCAGCAGCCAAGATGAGGCAGATAATTCACCCCTCCACTTT. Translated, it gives CASSQDEADNSPLHF.